The entry that follows covers one TCR beta chain sequence. What it binds is unknown. The same CDR3 can be traced to other DNA sequences in this sample. Authors' methods: In the immunoSEQ data, sequences were junction-only and lacked quality scores, so filtering differed. The repertoire was sequenced with immunoSEQ multiplex PCR; TCRdb's copy has only in-frame clones and lacks some. V and J calls and clone size are those listed in that table; D and trimming were worked out from the DNA. The table shows some 2,000,000 clones, with 90% to 97% occurring only once. This specimen belongs to a study of shared clonotypes between healthy human individuals. Findings and caveats of the study: Though the depth was large, rarefaction showed that sorted-subset sequencing was incomplete.

Source material: naive CD4+ T cells sorted from blood. As for subset: CD45RA+ positively selected. The receptor comes from a man aged 18 to 35 in good health.

The CDR3 nucleotides read TGTGCCAGCCGGGACAGTAATCAGCCCCAGCATTTT. This translates into CASRDSNQPQHF. This sequence joins TRBV19 and TRBJ1-5; 7 bases match TRBD1. From germline, CDR1 is LNHDA and CDR2 SQIVND (reference sequence). The V gene end was trimmed by 9 bases and the J gene end by 4 bases; junction bases not matched to a gene: 3. This CDR3 comprises 12 residues.